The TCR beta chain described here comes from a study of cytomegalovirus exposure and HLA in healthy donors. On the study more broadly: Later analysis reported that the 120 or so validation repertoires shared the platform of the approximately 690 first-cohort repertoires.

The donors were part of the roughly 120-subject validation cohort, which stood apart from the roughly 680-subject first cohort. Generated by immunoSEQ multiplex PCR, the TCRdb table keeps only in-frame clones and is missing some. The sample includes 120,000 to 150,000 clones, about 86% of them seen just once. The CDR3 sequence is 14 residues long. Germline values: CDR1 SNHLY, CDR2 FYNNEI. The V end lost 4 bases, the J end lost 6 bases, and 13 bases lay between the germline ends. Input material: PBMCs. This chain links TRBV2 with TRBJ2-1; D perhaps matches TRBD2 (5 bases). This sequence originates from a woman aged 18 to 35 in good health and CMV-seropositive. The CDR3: CASSVTTTSNEQFF. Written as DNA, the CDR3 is TGTGCCAGCAGTGTTACGACTACTTCCAATGAGCAGTTCTTC.